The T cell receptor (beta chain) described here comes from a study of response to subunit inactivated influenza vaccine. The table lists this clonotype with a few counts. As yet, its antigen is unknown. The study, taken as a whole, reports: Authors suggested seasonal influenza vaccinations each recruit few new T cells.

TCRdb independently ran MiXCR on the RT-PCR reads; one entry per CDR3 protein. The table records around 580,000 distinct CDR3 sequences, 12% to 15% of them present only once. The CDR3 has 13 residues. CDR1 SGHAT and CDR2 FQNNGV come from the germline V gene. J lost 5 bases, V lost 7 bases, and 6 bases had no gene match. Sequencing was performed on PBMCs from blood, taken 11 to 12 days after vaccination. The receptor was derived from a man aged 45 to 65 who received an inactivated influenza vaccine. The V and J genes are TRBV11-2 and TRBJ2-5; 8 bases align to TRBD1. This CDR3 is CASTQGQAETQYF. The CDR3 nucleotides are TGTGCCAGCACCCAGGGACAGGCGGAGACCCAGTACTTC.